This TCR beta chain was observed in a study of identical twins. V was pared by 2 bases and J by 2 bases, with 14 bases between. This CDR3 contains 16 residues. Germline V gene sequence: CDR1 MDHEN, CDR2 SYDVKM. Template switching introduced a universal primer site, and the cDNA bore unique molecular identifiers. TCRdb reanalysed the 5' RACE reads using MiXCR and keeps one entry per CDR3 protein. Of 220,000 or so distinct CDR3 sequences listed, roughly 7% are singletons. Study-wide results and limits: Whereas memory repertoires showed no such difference, abundant cord blood beta clonotypes carried fewer insertions. Twins showed weaker excess sharing in their beta out-of-frame sequences.

On this clonotype: The antigen is unknown.

These data were also filed under a second study, of yellow fever vaccine responses in identical twins. That study reports: Among the twins, the vaccine T cell response reportedly seemed partly convergent and partly personalized.

The receptor was derived from a woman aged 18-29 years in good health. The specimen sequenced was memory (CD45RO+) T cells sorted from blood. V gene TRBV28 combines with J gene TRBJ2-3, with D hard to call. The DNA of the CDR3 is TGTGCCAGCAGTTTAGCGCAGGCCCCGAACACAGATACGCAGTATTTT. Its protein product is CASSLAQAPNTDTQYF.